What follows describes a single T cell receptor (beta chain). Antigen unknown. Incorporated into the TCR beta cDNA libraries were unique molecular identifiers, which served to reduce PCR and sequencing biases. TCRdb re-derived calls from the PCR reads in MiXCR, one entry per CDR3 protein. Of about 540,000 distinct CDR3 sequences in the sample, about a third were seen once. These data come from a study of post-analysis software for immune sequencing data. Study summary: The disease courses spanned relapsing-remitting, secondary progressive and progressive-relapsing forms of multiple sclerosis. Regarding the study as a whole: Patients used about five TRBV segments, including TRBV5-6, TRBV5-1 and TRBV20-1, more often than controls. Controls' normalized Chao1 diversity significantly exceeded that of multiple sclerosis patients. Samples prepared in the same batch strongly co-clustered by F measure.

Trimming left V 0 bases short and J 3 bases short, with 12 bases between. From germline, CDR1 is SGHTA and CDR2 FQGNSA. This CDR3 region has 16 residues. The receptor was isolated from a girl aged 2-17 years with multiple sclerosis. Specimen: blood. V and J are TRBV7-2 and TRBJ2-1, with D perhaps assigned TRBD1 or TRBD2 (6 bases each). The DNA of the CDR3 is TGTGCCAGCAGCTTAGCGCTCGGGGGCGTCTACAATGAGCAGTTCTTC. This sequence encodes CASSLALGGVYNEQFF.